This entry concerns a single T cell receptor beta chain. As handled by the study authors: The authors estimated nucleated cell counts from reference gene primer amplification. Profiled with immunoSEQ multiplex PCR; TCRdb holds only in-frame clones, not every one. The V and J calls and the clone size are those of that table, but D and trimming were determined from the DNA. The sample has fewer than 150,000 clones; roughly 80% are singletons. The germline V gene encodes CDR1 LNHDA and CDR2 SQIVND (reference sequence). The CDR3 length is 15 residues. V lost 7 bases and J lost 2, with 18 bases in between. This sample is drawn from a study of blood T cell repertoires in COVID-19.

The chain combines TRBV19 with TRBJ2-7, with D possibly TRBD1 on 5 matching bases. Sequences were obtained from peripheral blood. The receptor's source is a human donor in a cohort sampled during active COVID-19. The CDR3 sequence is CASTVDGWGTYEQYF. The CDR3 DNA is TGTGCCAGTACCGTCGACGGGTGGGGCACCTACGAGCAGTACTTC.